What follows are 27 T cell receptor beta chains derived from one specimen sequenced in a study of blood T cell repertoires in COVID-19. Data came from immunoSEQ multiplex PCR; TCRdb stores just in-frame clones and leaves some out. The data show about 150,000 clones, with roughly 88% seen just once and around 4.2% held by the top ten. The sample consisted of PBMCs or T cells enriched from blood (not recorded which). The receptors derive from a man aged 50 to 59 who had recovered from COVID-19.

The chain links TRBV6-1 to TRBJ2-6; 7 positions agree with TRBD2. The J segment lost 0 bases and the V segment lost 2 bases, leaving 4 bases of the junction unmatched. Germline V gene lookup returns CDR1 MNHNS and CDR2 SASEGT. This CDR3 is built from 17 residues. CDR3 sequence (DNA): TGTGCCAGCAGTGAACAAGGGAGGGTCTCTGGGGCCAACGTCCTGACTTTC. Its protein product is CASSEQGRVSGANVLTF.

The chain has TRBV28 and TRBJ1-5; possible D gene TRBD1, 5 bases. CDR3 length: 15 residues. V was cut by 3 bases and J by 3 bases, with 12 bases left in between. Germline V gives CDR1 MDHEN, CDR2 SYDVKM. CDR3 nucleotide sequence: TGTGCCAGCAGTTTGGGGGGGGTACCCAATCAGCCCCAGCATTTT. It encodes CASSLGGVPNQPQHF.

A single count supports this clone. The chain combines TRBV3-1 (or the pseudogene TRBV3-2) with TRBJ2-3, with 9 bases aligning to TRBD1. Looked up from germline, CDR1 is LGHDT and CDR2 is YNNKEL (reference sequence). J lost 5 bases, V lost 5 bases, and 8 bases had no gene match. The CDR3 runs to 15 residues. The DNA of the CDR3 is TGTGCCAGCAGCACCCACAGGGGGCTGAAAGATACGCAGTATTTT. This encodes CASSTHRGLKDTQYF.

V and J are TRBV4-1 and TRBJ2-7, with D possibly matching TRBD2 (5 bases). Germline CDR1 reads MGHRA; CDR2 reads YSYEKL. V was pared by 1 base and J by 5 bases, with 12 bases between. The CDR3 contains 14 residues. Here the CDR3 reads CASSQVLRVNEQYF. DNA for the CDR3: TGCGCCAGCAGCCAAGTGTTGAGGGTAAACGAGCAGTACTTC.

The CDR3 spells CASSFGTSPDTQYF. The CDR3 bases are TGTGCCAGCAGCTTTGGGACTAGCCCAGATACGCAGTATTTT. The rearrangement links TRBV7-9 to TRBJ2-3; TRBD2 matches at 9 bases. Per the germline V gene, CDR1 is SEHNR and CDR2 is FQNEAQ (reference sequence). The CDR3 is 14 amino acids. V shed 3 bases and J 4 bases; nucleotides not matched to a gene: 2.

Only a few counts were recorded for this clone. The rearrangement links TRBV4-1 to TRBJ1-4, with D tentatively TRBD1 (5 bases). Per the germline V gene, CDR1 is MGHRA and CDR2 is YSYEKL. This CDR3 has 14 amino acids. Trimming stripped 1 base from V and 7 bases from J, with 10 bases between. The chain's CDR3 is CASSQGEGVEKLFF. In nucleotides, the CDR3 is TGCGCCAGCAGCCAAGGGGAAGGGGTTGAAAAACTGTTTTTT.

CDR3 region: CASSISGEGYGYTF. The CDR3 bases are TGTGCCAGTAGTATTTCCGGGGAAGGCTATGGCTACACCTTC. The chain uses TRBV19 and TRBJ1-2; D call uncertain. Trimming stripped 3 bases from V and 4 bases from J, with 12 bases between. The CDR3 is 14 residues long. Germline-derived CDR1 and CDR2 are LNHDA and SQIVND (reference sequence).

The chain joins TRBV10-3 to TRBJ1-1; D might be TRBD1 (6 bases). V was pared by 6 bases and J by 8 bases, with 13 bases between. CDR1 and CDR2 (germline): ENHRY, SYGVKD. The CDR3 extends over 12 amino acids. Here the CDR3 reads CAIRGWTDEAFF. For the CDR3, the DNA is TGTGCCATCAGAGGGTGGACAGACGAAGCTTTCTTT.

V gene TRBV19 combines with J gene TRBJ1-5; D is undetermined. Trimming left V 6 bases short and J 9 bases short, with 15 bases between. Germline loops: CDR1 LNHDA, CDR2 SQIVND (reference sequence). This CDR3 comprises 13 residues. CDR3 DNA: TGTGCCAGTAGCTGGGAGGCCGGGAGGCCCCAGCATTTT. This codes for CASSWEAGRPQHF.

V and J are TRBV19 and TRBJ2-7, with D perhaps matching TRBD1 (6 bases). Trimming removed 5 bases from V and 6 bases from J, with 20 bases in between. Germline V CDR1 and CDR2: LNHDA, SQIVND (reference sequence). This CDR3 is built from 15 residues. The chain's CDR3 is CASSASGTNPAEQYF. The CDR3 coding sequence is TGTGCCAGTAGTGCATCCGGGACAAACCCCGCCGAGCAGTACTTC.

The V and J genes are TRBV6-4 and TRBJ1-6, with TRBD1 identical over 8 bases. V lost 7 bases and J lost 4; bases outside the gene matches: 3. Germline assignment: CDR1 MRHNA and CDR2 SNTAGT. This CDR3 spans 14 amino acids. The DNA for the CDR3 is TGTGCCAGCAACGGACAGGGATATAATTCACCCCTCCACTTT. This codes for CASNGQGYNSPLHF.

This clone has a single count. The gene calls are TRBV27 and TRBJ1-2; 9 nucleotides align to TRBD1. Looked up from germline, CDR1 is MNHEY and CDR2 is SMNVEV (reference sequence). J gave up 0 bases and V 4 bases, and 6 bases lay outside the gene matches. The CDR3 covers 16 residues. In DNA, the CDR3 is TGTGCCAGCAGTTCCCCTCGGACAGGGGCTAACTATGGCTACACCTTC. Its translation: CASSSPRTGANYGYTF.

The chain recombines TRBV30 with TRBJ2-4; weak D call: TRBD1 (6 bases). The CDR3 runs to 14 residues. Germline assignment: CDR1 GTSNPN and CDR2 SVGIG (reference sequence). Trimming took off 8 bases at V and 1 base at J, with 15 bases between the two ends. In nucleotides, the CDR3 is TGTGCCGGGTCCAGGGGCGGCGCCAAAAACATTCAGTACTTC. This sequence encodes CAGSRGGAKNIQYF.

The V and J genes are TRBV3-1 (or the pseudogene TRBV3-2) and TRBJ2-1; a weak D match, TRBD2 (5 bases). The CDR3 has 15 residues. The germline V and J ends were trimmed by 1 base and 4 bases, with 11 bases remaining between them. The germline gives CDR1 LGHDT, CDR2 YNNKEL (reference sequence). CDR3 bases: TGTGCCAGCAGCCAAGGGTTCGGGGAGTACAATGAGCAGTTCTTC. Translation: CASSQGFGEYNEQFF.

The chain uses TRBV28 and TRBJ2-7, with D possibly being TRBD2 (5 bases). Per germline, CDR1 MDHEN and CDR2 SYDVKM. V shed 10 bases and J shed 10 bases, with 20 bases lying between them. The CDR3 covers 12 residues. The CDR3 sequence: CATRGGKARQYF. The CDR3 DNA reads TGTGCCACCCGTGGAGGTAAGGCAAGACAGTACTTC.

The chain uses TRBV18 and TRBJ1-2; the match to TRBD1 covers 9 bases. Germline V gene data show CDR1 as KGHSH and CDR2 as LQKENI. CDR3 length: 14 amino acids. Germline trimming cut 3 bases from V and 8 bases from J; bases unmatched to any gene: 7. The CDR3 nucleotides read TGTGCCAGCTCACCTGGGACAGGGCACCACGGCTACACCTTC. Its protein is CASSPGTGHHGYTF.

The gene calls are TRBV7-2 and TRBJ1-3, with D tentatively TRBD1 (5 bases). V lost 2 bases, J lost 3 bases, and 11 bases lay in between. The CDR3 sequence is 15 residues long. CDR1 is SGHTA, CDR2 FQGNSA, per germline. This CDR3 is CASSLSSGFGNTIYF. The DNA for the CDR3 is TGTGCCAGCAGCTTATCCTCAGGGTTTGGAAACACCATATATTTT.

The rearrangement links TRBV4-1 to TRBJ2-2, with TRBD2 identical over 7 bases. This CDR3 is built from 15 residues. V lost 1 base and J lost 6; bases outside the gene matches: 5. Germline assignment: CDR1 MGHRA and CDR2 YSYEKL. CDR3 bases: TGCGCCAGCAGCCAAGTTTCGACTAGCCCCGGGGAGCTGTTTTTT. Translating it yields CASSQVSTSPGELFF.

The V gene is TRBV7-9, the J gene TRBJ2-7; tentatively, D is TRBD2 (6 bases). The CDR3 has 13 residues. V lost 1 base and J 6 bases, leaving 10 bases between the germline ends. CDR1 and CDR2 from the germline V gene are SEHNR and FQNEAQ (reference sequence). Here the CDR3 reads CASSLVEGTEQYF. CDR3 nucleotide sequence: TGTGCCAGCAGCTTAGTGGAGGGGACCGAGCAGTACTTC.

Notes on this clone: Other nucleotide sequences from this sample produce the same CDR3. The V gene is TRBV7-2, the J gene TRBJ2-7; TRBD1 matches 7 bases. The CDR3 length is 11 residues. J was trimmed by 7 bases and V by 4 bases; bases with no gene match: 1. Germline CDR1 is SGHTA and CDR2 is FQGNSA. Written as DNA, the CDR3 is TGTGCCAGCAGCTCCAGGGGGGAGCAGTACTTC. Protein sequence: CASSSRGEQYF.

CDR3 sequence: CASSPLPRDRGASGNTIYF. The DNA for the CDR3 is TGTGCCAGCTCACCACTTCCCCGGGACAGGGGAGCGTCTGGAAACACCATATATTTT. The chain couples TRBV18 to TRBJ1-3, with 10 bases fitting TRBD1. Germline lookup yields CDR1 KGHSH and CDR2 LQKENI. CDR3 length: 19 amino acids. The V and J ends lost 1 base and 1 base, in that order; junction bases with no gene match: 10.

This sequence joins TRBV5-3 and TRBJ1-6; D may be TRBD1 (5 bases). TRBV5-3 is annotated as an ORF whose role is uncertain. The CDR3 covers 16 residues. V dropped 1 base and J dropped 9 bases, with 17 bases sitting between them. CDR3 sequence: CARSLCGGGGFSPLHF. The CDR3 DNA follows: TGTGCCAGAAGCTTGTGTGGGGGAGGAGGTTTTTCACCCCTCCACTTT.

V is TRBV7-9 and J is TRBJ2-3, with a weak D call TRBD2 (6 bases). With 5 bases removed from V and 1 base from J, the gap between germline ends came to 10 bases. This CDR3 region has 14 residues. The germline gives CDR1 SEHNR, CDR2 FQNEAQ (reference sequence). CDR3 sequence (DNA): TGTGCCAGCAGCCCTAGCGTCGGCACAGATACGCAGTATTTT. Translating gives CASSPSVGTDTQYF.

V usage is TRBV11-2 and J usage is TRBJ2-5, with D tentatively TRBD1 (6 bases). Trimming shortened V by 5 bases and J by 3 bases, and 13 bases separated the two germline ends. The CDR3 has 14 amino acids. Per germline, CDR1 SGHAT and CDR2 FQNNGV. CDR3 residues: CASSTRDIKETQYF. The CDR3 DNA sequence: TGTGCCAGCAGCACCCGGGACATTAAAGAGACCCAGTACTTC.

The chain is built from TRBV5-1 and TRBJ1-1; D is possibly TRBD1 (6 bases). The germline gives CDR1 SGHRS, CDR2 YFSETQ. V was cut by 4 bases and J by 1 base, with 17 bases left in between. The CDR3 loop spans 16 amino acids. CDR3 coding DNA: TGCGCCAGCAGCACTGAACCACAGGGAACGAACACTGAAGCTTTCTTT. Translating it yields CASSTEPQGTNTEAFF.

This chain joins TRBV19 and TRBJ1-4; the match to TRBD1 covers 10 bases. Germline trimming cut 5 bases from V and 3 bases from J; bases unmatched to any gene: 9. This CDR3 spans 17 amino acids. The germline V gene has CDR1 LNHDA and CDR2 SQIVND (reference sequence). The CDR3 loop is CASSLRTGGRANEKLFF. CDR3 bases: TGTGCCAGTAGTCTCCGGACAGGGGGGAGAGCTAATGAAAAACTGTTTTTT.

A few counts support this clone. CDR3: CASSLGTGWTGELFF. The DNA of the CDR3 is TGTGCCAGCAGCTTAGGGACAGGGTGGACCGGGGAGCTGTTTTTT. This chain uses TRBV7-3 with TRBJ2-2; 9 positions agree with TRBD1. There are 15 residues in the CDR3. The V and J ends lost 2 bases and 5 bases, in that order; junction bases with no gene match: 3. Germline CDR1 is SGHTA and CDR2 is FQGTGA.